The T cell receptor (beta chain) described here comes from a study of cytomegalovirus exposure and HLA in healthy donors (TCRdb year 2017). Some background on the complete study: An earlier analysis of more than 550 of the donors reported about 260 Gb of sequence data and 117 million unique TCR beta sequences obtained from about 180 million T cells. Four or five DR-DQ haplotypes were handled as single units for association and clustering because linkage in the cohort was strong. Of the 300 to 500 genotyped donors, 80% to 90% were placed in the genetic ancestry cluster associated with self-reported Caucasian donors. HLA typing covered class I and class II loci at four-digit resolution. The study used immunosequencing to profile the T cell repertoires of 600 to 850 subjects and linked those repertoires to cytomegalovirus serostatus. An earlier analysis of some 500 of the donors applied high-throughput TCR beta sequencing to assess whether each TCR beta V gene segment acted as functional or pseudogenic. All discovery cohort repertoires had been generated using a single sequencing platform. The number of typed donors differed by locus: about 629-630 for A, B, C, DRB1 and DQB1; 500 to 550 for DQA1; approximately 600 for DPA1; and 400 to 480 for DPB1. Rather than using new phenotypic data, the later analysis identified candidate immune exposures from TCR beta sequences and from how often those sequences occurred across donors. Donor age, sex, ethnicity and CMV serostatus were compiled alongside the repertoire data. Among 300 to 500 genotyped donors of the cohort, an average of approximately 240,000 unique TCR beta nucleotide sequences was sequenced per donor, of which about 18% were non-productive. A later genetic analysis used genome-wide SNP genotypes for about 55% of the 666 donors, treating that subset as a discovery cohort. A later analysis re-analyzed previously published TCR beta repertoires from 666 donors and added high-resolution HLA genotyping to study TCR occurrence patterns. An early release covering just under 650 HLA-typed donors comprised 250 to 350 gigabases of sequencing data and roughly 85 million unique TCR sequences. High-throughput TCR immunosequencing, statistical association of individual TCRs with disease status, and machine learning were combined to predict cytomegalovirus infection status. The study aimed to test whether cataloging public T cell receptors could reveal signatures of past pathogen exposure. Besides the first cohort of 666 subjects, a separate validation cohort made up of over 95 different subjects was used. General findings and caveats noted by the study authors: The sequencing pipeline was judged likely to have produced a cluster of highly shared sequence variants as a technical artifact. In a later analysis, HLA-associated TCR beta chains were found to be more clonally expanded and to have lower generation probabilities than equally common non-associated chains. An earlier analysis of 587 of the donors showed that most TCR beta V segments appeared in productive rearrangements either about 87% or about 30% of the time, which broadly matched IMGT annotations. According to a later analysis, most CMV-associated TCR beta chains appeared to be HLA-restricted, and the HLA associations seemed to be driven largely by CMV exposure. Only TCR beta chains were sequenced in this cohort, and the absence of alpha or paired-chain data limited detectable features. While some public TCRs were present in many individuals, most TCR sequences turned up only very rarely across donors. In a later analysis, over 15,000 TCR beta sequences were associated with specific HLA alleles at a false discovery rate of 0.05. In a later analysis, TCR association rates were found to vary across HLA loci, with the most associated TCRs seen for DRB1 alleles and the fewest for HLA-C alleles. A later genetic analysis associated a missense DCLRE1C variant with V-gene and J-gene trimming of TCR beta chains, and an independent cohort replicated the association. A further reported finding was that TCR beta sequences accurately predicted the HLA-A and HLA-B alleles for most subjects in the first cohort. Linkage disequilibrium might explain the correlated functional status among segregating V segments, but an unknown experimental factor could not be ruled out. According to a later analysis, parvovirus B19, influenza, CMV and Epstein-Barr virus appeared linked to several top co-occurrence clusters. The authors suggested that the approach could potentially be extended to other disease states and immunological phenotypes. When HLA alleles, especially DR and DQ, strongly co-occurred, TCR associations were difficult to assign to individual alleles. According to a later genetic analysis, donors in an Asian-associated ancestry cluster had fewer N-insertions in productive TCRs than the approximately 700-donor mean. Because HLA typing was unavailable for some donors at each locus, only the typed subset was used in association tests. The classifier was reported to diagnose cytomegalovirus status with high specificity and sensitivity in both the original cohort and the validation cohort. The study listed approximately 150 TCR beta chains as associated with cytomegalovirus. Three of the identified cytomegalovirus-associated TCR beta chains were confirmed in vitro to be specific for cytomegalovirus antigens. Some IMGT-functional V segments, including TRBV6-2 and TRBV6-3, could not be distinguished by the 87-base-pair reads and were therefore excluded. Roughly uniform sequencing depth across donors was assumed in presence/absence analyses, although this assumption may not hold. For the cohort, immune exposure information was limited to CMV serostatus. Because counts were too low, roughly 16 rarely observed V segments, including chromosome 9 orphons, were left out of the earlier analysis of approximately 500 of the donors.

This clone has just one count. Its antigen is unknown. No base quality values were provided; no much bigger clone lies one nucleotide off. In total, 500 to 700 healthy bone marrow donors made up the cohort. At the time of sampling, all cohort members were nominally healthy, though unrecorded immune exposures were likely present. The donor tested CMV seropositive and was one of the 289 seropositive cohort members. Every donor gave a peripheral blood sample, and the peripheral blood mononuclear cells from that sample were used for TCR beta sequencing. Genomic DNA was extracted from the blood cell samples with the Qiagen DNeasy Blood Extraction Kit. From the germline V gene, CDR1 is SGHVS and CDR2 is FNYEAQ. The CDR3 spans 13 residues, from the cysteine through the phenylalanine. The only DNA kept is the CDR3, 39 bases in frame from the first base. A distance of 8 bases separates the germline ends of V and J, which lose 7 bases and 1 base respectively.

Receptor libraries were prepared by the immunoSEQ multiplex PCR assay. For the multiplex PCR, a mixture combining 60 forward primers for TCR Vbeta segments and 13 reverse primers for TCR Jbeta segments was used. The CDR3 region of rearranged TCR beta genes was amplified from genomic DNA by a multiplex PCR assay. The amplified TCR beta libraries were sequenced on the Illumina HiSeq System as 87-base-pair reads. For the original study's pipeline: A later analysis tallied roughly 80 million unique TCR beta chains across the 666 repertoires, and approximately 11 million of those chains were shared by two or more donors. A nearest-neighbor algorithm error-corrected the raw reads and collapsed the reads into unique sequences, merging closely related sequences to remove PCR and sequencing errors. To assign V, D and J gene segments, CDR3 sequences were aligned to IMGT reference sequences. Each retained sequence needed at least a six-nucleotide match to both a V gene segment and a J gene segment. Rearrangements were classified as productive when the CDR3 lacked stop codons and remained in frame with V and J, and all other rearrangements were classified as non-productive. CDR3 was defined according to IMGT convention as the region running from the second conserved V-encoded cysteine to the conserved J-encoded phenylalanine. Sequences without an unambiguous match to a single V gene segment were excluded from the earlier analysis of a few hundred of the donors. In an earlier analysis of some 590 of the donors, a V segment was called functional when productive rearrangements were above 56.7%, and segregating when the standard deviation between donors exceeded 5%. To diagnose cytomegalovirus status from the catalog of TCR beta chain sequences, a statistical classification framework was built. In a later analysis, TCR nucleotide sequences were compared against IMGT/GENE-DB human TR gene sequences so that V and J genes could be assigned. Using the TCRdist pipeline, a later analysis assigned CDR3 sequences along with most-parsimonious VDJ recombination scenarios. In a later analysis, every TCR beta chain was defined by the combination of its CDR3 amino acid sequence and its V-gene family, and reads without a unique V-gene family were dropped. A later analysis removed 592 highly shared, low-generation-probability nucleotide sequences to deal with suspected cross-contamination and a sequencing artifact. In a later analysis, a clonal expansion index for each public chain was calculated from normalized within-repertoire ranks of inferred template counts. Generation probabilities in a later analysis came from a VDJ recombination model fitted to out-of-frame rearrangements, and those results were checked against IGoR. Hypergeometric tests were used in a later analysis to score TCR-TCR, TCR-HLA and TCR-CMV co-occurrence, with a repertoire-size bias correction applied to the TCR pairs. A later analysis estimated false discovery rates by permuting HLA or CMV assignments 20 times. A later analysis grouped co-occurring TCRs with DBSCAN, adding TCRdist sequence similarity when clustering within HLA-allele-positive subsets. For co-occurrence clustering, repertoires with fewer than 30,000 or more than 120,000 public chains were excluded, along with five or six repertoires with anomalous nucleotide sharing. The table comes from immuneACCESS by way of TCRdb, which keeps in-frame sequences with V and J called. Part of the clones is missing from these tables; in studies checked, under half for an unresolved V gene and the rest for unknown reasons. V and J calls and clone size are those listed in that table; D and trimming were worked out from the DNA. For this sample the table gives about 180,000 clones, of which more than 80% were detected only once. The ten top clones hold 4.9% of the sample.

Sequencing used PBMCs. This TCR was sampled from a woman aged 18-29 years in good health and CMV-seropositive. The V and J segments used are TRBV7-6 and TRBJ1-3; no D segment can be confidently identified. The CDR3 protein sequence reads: CASTLASGNTIYF. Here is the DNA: TGTGCCAGCACCCTTGCGTCTGGAAACACCATATATTTT.